A selection of T cell receptor beta chains follows, all from one sample in a study of TIL therapy for anti-PD-1-resistant metastatic lung cancer. Generated by immunoSEQ multiplex PCR, the TCRdb table keeps only in-frame clones and is missing some. In the table there are some 60,000 clones, roughly 66% of which are singletons. The specimen was blood, collected at baseline. These receptors came from a person between 25 and 79 years old with non-small cell lung cancer. Each CDR3 is given with its conserved first and last residue. Fields, in order: V gene, clone size, J gene, D gene, CDR3 DNA, CDR3 protein. A D gene is named only where the DNA matches it firmly. Size is stated for part of the rows, as once, few or many counts, or as a class when the clone is expanded.

>TRBV6-5|few|TRBJ1-5|-
TGTGCCAGCAGTTACGGACGGAATCAGCCCCAGCATTTT
CASSYGRNQPQHF
>TRBV5-1|-|TRBJ2-3|-
TGCGCCAGCAGCTTGATTCCGACTAACACAGATACGCAGTATTTT
CASSLIPTNTDTQYF
>TRBV28|-|TRBJ2-1|-
TGTGCCAGCAGTTTGTTAAGAGAGCAGTTCTTC
CASSLLREQFF
>TRBV6-6|-|TRBJ2-1|TRBD2
TGTGCCACCTCGACTAGCGGGAGGGCCAATGAGCAGTTCTTC
CATSTSGRANEQFF
>TRBV5-1|-|TRBJ1-2|-
TGCGCCAGCAGTGATCGGGGGTTCTATGGCTACACCTTC
CASSDRGFYGYTF
>TRBV5-1|-|TRBJ2-2|-
TGCGCCAGCAGCTTGGACAGGACGAACACCGGGGAGCTGTTTTTT
CASSLDRTNTGELFF
>TRBV30|-|TRBJ2-2|-
TGTGCCCGACAAGGGTCAGGGCGCCTGGCCGGGGAGCTGTTTTTT
CARQGSGRLAGELFF
>TRBV27|-|TRBJ2-2|-
TGTGCCAGCAGTGGAGGTTTCACCGGGGAGCTGTTTTTT
CASSGGFTGELFF
>TRBV7-2|once|TRBJ1-3|-
TGTGCCAGCAGCTTAGAAATACAGCTTGGAAACACCATATATTTT
CASSLEIQLGNTIYF
>TRBV6-6|few|TRBJ2-2|TRBD1
TGTGCCAGCAGACCACAGGGGGCGTACACCGGGGAGCTGTTTTTT
CASRPQGAYTGELFF
>TRBV28|few|TRBJ2-7|TRBD2
TGTGCCAGCGGCTCAAGAAGCGGGGGGGATGGGTACGAGCAGTACTTC
CASGSRSGGDGYEQYF
>TRBV6-1|-|TRBJ1-4|-
TGTGCCAGCAGTCGACAAGAACTTAATGAAAAACTGTTTTTT
CASSRQELNEKLFF
>TRBV30|-|TRBJ2-1|TRBD2
TGTGCCTGGAGTTTCAATAGCGGGAATGAGCAGTTCTTC
CAWSFNSGNEQFF
>TRBV4-2|few|TRBJ2-2|-
TGTGCCAGCAGCCAACGCACCGGGGAGCTGTTTTTT
CASSQRTGELFF
>TRBV6-5|-|TRBJ2-1|-
TGTGCCAGCAGCATTGCAGCAACCTCCTACAATGAGCAGTTCTTC
CASSIAATSYNEQFF
>TRBV30|-|TRBJ2-3|-
TGTGCCTGGAGTGAAACAGATACGCAGTATTTT
CAWSETDTQYF
>TRBV7-8|once|TRBJ2-1|TRBD1
TGTGCCAGCAGCTTAAACCCCAGTAAACAGGGGAGTTTTTACAATGAGCAGTTCTTC
CASSLNPSKQGSFYNEQFF
>TRBV7-2|-|TRBJ2-7|-
TGTGCCAGCAGCTTAGCCGGGACGGGCGAGCAGTACTTC
CASSLAGTGEQYF
>TRBV11-2|-|TRBJ2-5|TRBD2
TGTGCCAGCAGCTTCGGGACTAGCGGGCCCCAAGAGACCCAGTACTTC
CASSFGTSGPQETQYF
>TRBV5-6|-|TRBJ2-1|-
TGTGCCAGCAGCCCATGGATAGGACGTCAGCAGTTCTTC
CASSPWIGRQQFF
>TRBV7-3|-|TRBJ2-3|-
TGTGCCAGCAGCTTAGGGGAGGGCCTAGGGGGAGATACGCAGTATTTT
CASSLGEGLGGDTQYF
>TRBV5-4|medium-sized|TRBJ1-1|-
TGTGCCAGCAGTCTGGACAGACCTTCGATCACTGAAGCTTTCTTT
CASSLDRPSITEAFF
>TRBV28|-|TRBJ2-6|TRBD1
TGTGCCAGCGGGTCCAGGGGGCTCTCTGGGGCCAACGTCCTGACTTTC
CASGSRGLSGANVLTF
>TRBV11-3|-|TRBJ2-7|-
TGTGCCAGTAGACGGAACTACGAGCAGTACTTC
CASRRNYEQYF
>TRBV13|-|TRBJ1-2|-
TGTGCCAGCAGCTTTTGGCAGAACTATGGCTACACCTTC
CASSFWQNYGYTF
>TRBV6-5|-|TRBJ2-7|TRBD2
TGTGCCAGCAGTTACTCGTTGTCTAGCGGGTACAACGAGCAGTACTTC
CASSYSLSSGYNEQYF
>TRBV30|-|TRBJ1-5|-
TGTGCCTGGAGGGGGGACGGCAATCAGCCCCAGCATTTT
CAWRGDGNQPQHF
>TRBV5-4|-|TRBJ2-7|TRBD1
TGTGCCAGCAGCCGCCGACAGGGGAGCTACGAGCAGTACTTC
CASSRRQGSYEQYF
>TRBV7-9|-|TRBJ2-1|TRBD1
TGTGCCAGCAGCTTTAACAGGGGTGTGAATGAGCAGTTCTTC
CASSFNRGVNEQFF
>TRBV19|-|TRBJ2-1|TRBD2
TGTGCCACCAAAACTAGCGGGGGGCGGAATGAGCAGTTCTTC
CATKTSGGRNEQFF
>TRBV10-3|-|TRBJ2-5|TRBD2
TGTGCCATCAGTGCCACTAGCGCCCAAGAGACCCAGTACTTC
CAISATSAQETQYF
>TRBV5-8|-|TRBJ1-3|TRBD1
TGTGCCAGCAGCCTGGGACAGCTGGGAAACACCATATATTTT
CASSLGQLGNTIYF
>TRBV9|-|TRBJ1-1|TRBD1
TGTGCCAGCACCCCGACAGGGGCTAACACTGAAGCTTTCTTT
CASTPTGANTEAFF
>TRBV29-1|-|TRBJ2-5|-
TGCAGCGTTGAGGGAGGGGGCTGGGAGACCCAGTACTTC
CSVEGGGWETQYF
>TRBV28|once|TRBJ2-1|-
TGTGCCACCTCTTGGGATGAGCAGTTCTTC
CATSWDEQFF
>TRBV2|-|TRBJ1-4|-
TGTGCCAGCCGGTACGGGGATTCAACTAATGAAAAACTGTTTTTT
CASRYGDSTNEKLFF
>TRBV10-3|-|TRBJ2-3|-
TGTGCCATCAAATCCGGGGAGCGGAACCGCACAGATACGCAGTATTTT
CAIKSGERNRTDTQYF
>TRBV5-1|-|TRBJ1-1|TRBD1
TGCGCCAGCAGCAACGGAGGACAGGGGGGCACTGAAGCTTTCTTT
CASSNGGQGGTEAFF
>TRBV19|-|TRBJ1-2|-
TGTGCCAGTCAACTCCGGGACCCCCTTCTGGGCTACACCTTC
CASQLRDPLLGYTF
>TRBV6-5|-|TRBJ2-1|-
TGTGCCAGCAGGGGCCCTGGGGGCAATGAGCAGTTCTTC
CASRGPGGNEQFF
>TRBV11-2|few|TRBJ1-1|-
TGTGCCAGCAGCTTAACAGGGATTTGGGCTTTCTTT
CASSLTGIWAFF
>TRBV5-5|-|TRBJ1-2|-
TGTGCCAGCAGCTTGGCCCCCCGGTACGGTGGCTACACCTTC
CASSLAPRYGGYTF
>TRBV29-1|once|TRBJ1-2|-
TGCAGCGTTAGAGGGACCTCCGTCTATGGCTACACCTTC
CSVRGTSVYGYTF
>TRBV29-1|-|TRBJ1-1|-
TGCAGCGTTGTGAAAGCCCTAAGCACTGAAGCTTTCTTT
CSVVKALSTEAFF
>TRBV7-6|once|TRBJ2-2|TRBD2
TGTGCCAGCAGCCGCGACCGTTTAGCGGGGGGGAACACCGGGGAGCTGTTTTTT
CASSRDRLAGGNTGELFF
>TRBV11-2|-|TRBJ2-3|-
TGTGCCAGCAGCCTGGGGACAGATACGCAGTATTTT
CASSLGTDTQYF
>TRBV2|-|TRBJ2-7|TRBD1
TGTGCCAGCAGTGGGACAGGTCAGGGTACCTACGAGCAGTACTTC
CASSGTGQGTYEQYF
>TRBV4-1|many|TRBJ1-1|-
TGCGCCAGCAGCCAAGAACCAGGGTGGATGAACACTGAAGCTTTCTTT
CASSQEPGWMNTEAFF
>TRBV5-1|-|TRBJ2-7|-
TGCGCCAGCAGCTTGGTTAGGGGGTACGAGCAGTACTTC
CASSLVRGYEQYF
>TRBV6-1|-|TRBJ2-1|-
TGTGCCAGCAGCCTTACAGGGATGGAGCAGTTCTTC
CASSLTGMEQFF
>TRBV5-4|few|TRBJ1-4|-
TGTGCCAGCAGCTCAATGACTGATCCTAATGAAAAACTGTTTTTT
CASSSMTDPNEKLFF
>TRBV4-1|few|TRBJ1-2|-
TGCGCCAGCAGCCACCGCAGCTATGGCTACACCTTC
CASSHRSYGYTF
>TRBV4-2|few|TRBJ2-7|TRBD2
TGTGCCAGCAGCCAATTGGGCGGGAGTGGGGATTACGAGCAGTACTTC
CASSQLGGSGDYEQYF
>TRBV6-5|-|TRBJ2-7|-
TGTGCCAGCCACGGGACACAGTACGAGCAGTACTTC
CASHGTQYEQYF
>TRBV30|-|TRBJ2-4|-
TGTGCCTGGAGTACCAAAAACATTCAGTACTTC
CAWSTKNIQYF
>TRBV9|few|TRBJ2-2|-
TGTGCCAGCAGCGTAGAACAGGAGACTAACACCGGGGAGCTGTTTTTT
CASSVEQETNTGELFF
>TRBV14|once|TRBJ1-3|-
TGTGCCAGCAGCAGGAACTCTGGAAACACCATATATTTT
CASSRNSGNTIYF